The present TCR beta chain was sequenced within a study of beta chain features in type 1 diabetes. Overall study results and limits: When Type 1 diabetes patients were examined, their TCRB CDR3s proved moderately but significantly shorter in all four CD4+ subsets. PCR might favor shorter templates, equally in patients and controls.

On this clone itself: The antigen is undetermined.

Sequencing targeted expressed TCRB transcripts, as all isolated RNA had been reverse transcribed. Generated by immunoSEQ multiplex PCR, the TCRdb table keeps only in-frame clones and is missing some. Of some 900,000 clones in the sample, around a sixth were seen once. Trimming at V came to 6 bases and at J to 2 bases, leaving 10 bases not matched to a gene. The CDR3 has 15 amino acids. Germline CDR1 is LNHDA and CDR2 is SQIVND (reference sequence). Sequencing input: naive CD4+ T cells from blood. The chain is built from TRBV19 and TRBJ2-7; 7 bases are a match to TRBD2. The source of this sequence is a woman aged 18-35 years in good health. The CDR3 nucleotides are TGTGCCAGTAGCTTAAGGGGAGGGAGTCCCTACGAGCAGTACTTC. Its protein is CASSLRGGSPYEQYF.